The T cell receptor (beta chain) under discussion was sequenced for a study of T cell changes during pregnancy in multiple sclerosis. The CDR3 spans 17 residues. The junction had 16 bases not matched to a gene; V was cut back by 6 bases and J by 8 bases. Germline lookup yields CDR1 MNHEY and CDR2 SMNVEV (reference sequence). Data came from immunoSEQ multiplex PCR; TCRdb stores just in-frame clones and leaves some out. This table holds about 59,000 clones, 90% found once. Sequencing was performed on peripheral blood, taken in the third trimester of pregnancy. This rearrangement joins TRBV27 to TRBJ2-6; 7 bases line up with TRBD1. The sequence came from a female donor in good health, enrolled as a control in a pregnancy study. CDR3 loop: CASRPDRDPSRTNVLTF. In DNA, the CDR3 is TGTGCCAGCAGACCTGACAGGGACCCCTCCAGGACCAACGTCCTGACTTTC.